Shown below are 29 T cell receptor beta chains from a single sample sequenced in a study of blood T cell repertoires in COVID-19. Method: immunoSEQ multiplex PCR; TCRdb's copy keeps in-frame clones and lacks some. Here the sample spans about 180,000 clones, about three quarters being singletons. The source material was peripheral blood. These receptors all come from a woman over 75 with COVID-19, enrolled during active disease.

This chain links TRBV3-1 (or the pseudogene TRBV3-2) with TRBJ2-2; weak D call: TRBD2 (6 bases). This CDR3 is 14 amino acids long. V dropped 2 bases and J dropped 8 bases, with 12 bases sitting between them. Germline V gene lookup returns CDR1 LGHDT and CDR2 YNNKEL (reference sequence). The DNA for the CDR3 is TGTGCCAGCAGCCAAATGGCGGGGCGTGGGGAGCTGTTTTTT. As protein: CASSQMAGRGELFF.

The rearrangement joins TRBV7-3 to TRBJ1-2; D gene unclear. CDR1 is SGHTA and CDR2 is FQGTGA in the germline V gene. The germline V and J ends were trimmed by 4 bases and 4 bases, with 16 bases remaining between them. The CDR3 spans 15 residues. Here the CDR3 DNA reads TGTGCCAGCAGCTCCGGGTTGATATCACGCTATGGCTACACCTTC. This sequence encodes CASSSGLISRYGYTF.

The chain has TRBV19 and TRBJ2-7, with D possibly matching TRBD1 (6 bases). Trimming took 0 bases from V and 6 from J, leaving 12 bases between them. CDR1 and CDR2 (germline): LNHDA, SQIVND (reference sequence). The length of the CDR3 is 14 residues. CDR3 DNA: TGTGCCAGTAGTATAGACTCGACAGGATCCGAGCAGTACTTC. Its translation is CASSIDSTGSEQYF.

CDR3 residues: CAWSVKGVGVSGNTIYF. The CDR3 nucleotides are TGTGCCTGGAGTGTAAAGGGGGTAGGAGTCTCTGGAAACACCATATATTTT. The chain joins TRBV30 to TRBJ1-3; weak D call: TRBD1 (6 bases). V was cut by 0 bases and J by 0 bases, with 15 bases left in between. Per germline, CDR1 GTSNPN and CDR2 SVGIG (reference sequence). The CDR3 is 17 residues long.

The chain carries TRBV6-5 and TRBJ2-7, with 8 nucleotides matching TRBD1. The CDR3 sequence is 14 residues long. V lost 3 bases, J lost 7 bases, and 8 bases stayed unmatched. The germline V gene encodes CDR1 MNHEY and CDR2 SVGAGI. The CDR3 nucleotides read TGTGCCAGCAGTTATGACCAGGGGGCCTGGGAGCAGTACTTC. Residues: CASSYDQGAWEQYF.

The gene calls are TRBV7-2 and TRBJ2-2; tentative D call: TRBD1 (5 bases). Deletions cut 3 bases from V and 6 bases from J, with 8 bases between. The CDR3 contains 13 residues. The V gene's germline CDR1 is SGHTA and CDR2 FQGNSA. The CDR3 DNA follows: TGTGCCAGCAGCTTTGGGGCGGCCGGGGAGCTGTTTTTT. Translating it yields CASSFGAAGELFF.

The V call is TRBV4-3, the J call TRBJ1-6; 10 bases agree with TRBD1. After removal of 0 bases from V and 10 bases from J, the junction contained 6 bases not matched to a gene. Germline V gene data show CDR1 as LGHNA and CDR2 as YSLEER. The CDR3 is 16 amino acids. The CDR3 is CASSQDPGTGVSPLHF. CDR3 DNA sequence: TGCGCCAGCAGCCAAGACCCGGGGACAGGGGTGTCACCCCTCCACTTT.

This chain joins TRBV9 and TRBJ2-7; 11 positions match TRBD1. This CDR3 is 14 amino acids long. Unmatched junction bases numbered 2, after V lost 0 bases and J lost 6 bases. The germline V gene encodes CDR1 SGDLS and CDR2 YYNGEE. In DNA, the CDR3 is TGTGCCAGCAGCGTAGTGGGGACAGGGGGCGAGCAGTACTTC. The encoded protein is CASSVVGTGGEQYF.

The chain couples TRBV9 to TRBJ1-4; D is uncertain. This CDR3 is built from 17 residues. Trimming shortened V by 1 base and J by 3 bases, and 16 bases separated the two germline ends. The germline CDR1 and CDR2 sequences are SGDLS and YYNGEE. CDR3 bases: TGTGCCAGCAGCGTACATCCCAGCGCAACGTCTAATGAAAAACTGTTTTTT. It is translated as CASSVHPSATSNEKLFF.

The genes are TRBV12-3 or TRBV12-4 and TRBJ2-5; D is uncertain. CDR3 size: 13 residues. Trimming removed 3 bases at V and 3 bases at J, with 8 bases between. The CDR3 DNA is TGTGCCAGCAGTTTTTTCGGAGAAGAGACCCAGTACTTC. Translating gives CASSFFGEETQYF.

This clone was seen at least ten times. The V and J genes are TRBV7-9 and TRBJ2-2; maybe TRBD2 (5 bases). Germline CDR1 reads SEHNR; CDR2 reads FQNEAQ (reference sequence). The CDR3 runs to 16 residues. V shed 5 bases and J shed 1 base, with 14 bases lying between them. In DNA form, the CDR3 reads TGTGCCAGCAGCCCCTTTCGAGGGCGGAACACCGGGGAGCTGTTTTTT. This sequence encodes CASSPFRGRNTGELFF.

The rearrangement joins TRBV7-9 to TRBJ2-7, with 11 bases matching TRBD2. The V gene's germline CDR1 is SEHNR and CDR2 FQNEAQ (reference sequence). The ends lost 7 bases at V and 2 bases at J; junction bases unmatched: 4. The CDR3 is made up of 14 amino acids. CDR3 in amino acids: CASNRLAGTYEQYF. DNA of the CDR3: TGTGCCAGCAACAGACTAGCGGGAACCTACGAGCAGTACTTC.

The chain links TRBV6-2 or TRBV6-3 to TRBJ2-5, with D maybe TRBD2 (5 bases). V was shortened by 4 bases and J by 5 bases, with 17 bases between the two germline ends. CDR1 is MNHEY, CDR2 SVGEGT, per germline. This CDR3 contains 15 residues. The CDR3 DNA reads TGTGCCAGCAGTTCCGCGGACTGGGCCTTGGAGACCCAGTACTTC. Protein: CASSSADWALETQYF.

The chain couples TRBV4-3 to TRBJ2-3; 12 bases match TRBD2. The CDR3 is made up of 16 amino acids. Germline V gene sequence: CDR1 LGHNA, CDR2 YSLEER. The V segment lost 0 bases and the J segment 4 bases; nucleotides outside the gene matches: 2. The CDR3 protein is CASSQDRLAGADTQYF. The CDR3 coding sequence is TGCGCCAGCAGCCAAGATCGACTAGCGGGGGCAGATACGCAGTATTTT.

CDR3 region: CSAGTGQEGAYEQYF. The CDR3 region has the DNA TGCAGCGCCGGGACAGGACAAGAGGGGGCCTACGAGCAGTACTTC. The rearrangement joins TRBV29-1 to TRBJ2-7; 8 positions match TRBD1. The CDR3 is 15 amino acids. Germline assignment: CDR1 SQVTM and CDR2 ANQGSEA. V dropped 7 bases and J dropped 2; count of bases not matched to a gene: 13.

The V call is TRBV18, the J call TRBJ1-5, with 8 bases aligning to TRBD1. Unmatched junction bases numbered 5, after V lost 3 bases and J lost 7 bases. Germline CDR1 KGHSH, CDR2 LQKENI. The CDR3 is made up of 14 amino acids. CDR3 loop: CASSPGQGRQPQHF. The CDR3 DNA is TGTGCCAGCTCACCCGGACAGGGAAGACAGCCCCAGCATTTT.

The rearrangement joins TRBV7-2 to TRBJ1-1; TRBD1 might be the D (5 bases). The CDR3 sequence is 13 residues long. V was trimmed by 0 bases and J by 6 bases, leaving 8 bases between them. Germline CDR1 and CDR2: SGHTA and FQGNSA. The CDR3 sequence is CASSLAGHAEAFF. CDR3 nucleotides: TGTGCCAGCAGCTTAGCGGGGCACGCTGAAGCTTTCTTT.

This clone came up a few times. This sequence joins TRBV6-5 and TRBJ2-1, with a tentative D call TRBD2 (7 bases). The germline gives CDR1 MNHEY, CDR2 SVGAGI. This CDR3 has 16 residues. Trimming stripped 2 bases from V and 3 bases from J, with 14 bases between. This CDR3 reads CASSYKGGASYNEQFF. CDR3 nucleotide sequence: TGTGCCAGCAGTTACAAGGGGGGGGCTAGCTACAATGAGCAGTTCTTC.

The CDR3 DNA sequence: TGTGCCAGCAGCTTAGTCCCGGACACCATATATTTT. Protein: CASSLVPDTIYF. This chain connects TRBV11-2 to TRBJ1-3; D remains ambiguous. Germline-derived CDR1 and CDR2 are SGHAT and FQNNGV. This CDR3 is 12 amino acids long. V was clipped by 1 base and J by 8 bases, with 6 bases between them.

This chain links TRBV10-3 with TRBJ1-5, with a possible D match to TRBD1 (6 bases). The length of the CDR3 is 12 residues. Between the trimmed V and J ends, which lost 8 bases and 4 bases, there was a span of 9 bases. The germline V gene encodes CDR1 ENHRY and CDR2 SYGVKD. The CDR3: CAIRQDNQPQHF. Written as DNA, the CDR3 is TGTGCCATCCGACAGGATAATCAGCCCCAGCATTTT.

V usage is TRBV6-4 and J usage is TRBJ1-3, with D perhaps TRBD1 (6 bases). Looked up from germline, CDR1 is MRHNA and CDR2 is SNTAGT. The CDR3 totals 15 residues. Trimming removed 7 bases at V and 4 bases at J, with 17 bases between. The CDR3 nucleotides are TGTGCCAGCACCCCCCACAGGGCGTGGGGAAACACCATATATTTT. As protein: CASTPHRAWGNTIYF.

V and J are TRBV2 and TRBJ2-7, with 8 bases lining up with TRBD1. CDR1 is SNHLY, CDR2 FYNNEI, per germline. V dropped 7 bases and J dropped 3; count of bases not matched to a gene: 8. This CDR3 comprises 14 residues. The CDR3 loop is CASTSGRGLYEQYF. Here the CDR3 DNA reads TGTGCCAGCACCTCGGGCAGGGGGCTCTACGAGCAGTACTTC.

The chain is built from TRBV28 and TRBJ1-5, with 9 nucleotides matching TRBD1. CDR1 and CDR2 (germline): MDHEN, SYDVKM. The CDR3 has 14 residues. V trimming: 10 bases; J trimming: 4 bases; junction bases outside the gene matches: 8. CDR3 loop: CANGMGQGNQPQHF. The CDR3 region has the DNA TGTGCCAACGGCATGGGACAGGGAAATCAGCCCCAGCATTTT.

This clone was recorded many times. CDR3 DNA sequence: TGCGCCAGCAGCCAATCAACCCACTTGGGACAGGGGTTTGTCGAGCAGTACTTC. It is translated as CASSQSTHLGQGFVEQYF. V gene TRBV5-1 combines with J gene TRBJ2-7; TRBD1 matches at 10 bases. CDR3 length: 18 amino acids. CDR1 SGHRS and CDR2 YFSETQ come from the germline V gene. J lost 6 bases, V lost 4 bases, and 19 bases had no gene match.

CDR3 sequence (DNA): TGCGCCAGCAGCCACCTACAGGGGAACACCGGGGAGCTGTTTTTT. Its protein is CASSHLQGNTGELFF. The chain couples TRBV5-1 to TRBJ2-2; the D gene is possibly TRBD1 (6 bases). This CDR3 contains 15 residues. Germline CDR1 and CDR2: SGHRS and YFSETQ. The V end was cut by 4 bases, the J end by 1 base, with 11 bases between. Full variable domain (remainder filled in from reference TRBV5-1 and TRBJ2-2): KAGVTQTPRYLIKTRGQQVTLSCSPISGHRSVSWYQQTPGQGLQFLFEYFSETQRNKGNFPGRFSGRQFSNSRSEMNVSTLELGDSALYLCASSHLQGNTGELFFGEGSRLTVL.

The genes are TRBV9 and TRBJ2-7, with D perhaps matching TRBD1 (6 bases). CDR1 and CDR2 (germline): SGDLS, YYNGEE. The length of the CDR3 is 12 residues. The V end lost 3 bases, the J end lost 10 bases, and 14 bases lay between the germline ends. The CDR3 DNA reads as TGTGCCAGCAGCGCCCGACAGGATGTACAGTACTTC. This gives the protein CASSARQDVQYF. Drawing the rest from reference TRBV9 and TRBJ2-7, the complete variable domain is DSGVTQTPKHLITATGQRVTLRCSPRSGDLSVYWYQQSLDQGLQFLIQYYNGEERAKGNILERFSAQQFPDLHSELNLSSLELGDSALYFCASSARQDVQYFGPGTRLTVT.

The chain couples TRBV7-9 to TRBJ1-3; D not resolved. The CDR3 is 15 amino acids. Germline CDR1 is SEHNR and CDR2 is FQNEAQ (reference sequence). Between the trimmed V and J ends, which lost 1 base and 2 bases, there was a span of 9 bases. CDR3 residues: CASSLEGGPGNTIYF. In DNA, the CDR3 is TGTGCCAGCAGCTTAGAGGGAGGCCCTGGAAACACCATATATTTT.

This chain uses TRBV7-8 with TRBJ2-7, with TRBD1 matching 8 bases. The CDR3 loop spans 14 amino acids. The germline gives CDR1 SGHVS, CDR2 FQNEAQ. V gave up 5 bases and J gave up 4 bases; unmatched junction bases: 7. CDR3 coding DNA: TGTGCCAGCAGCGAATCAGGGGGCGGGTACGAGCAGTACTTC. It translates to CASSESGGGYEQYF.

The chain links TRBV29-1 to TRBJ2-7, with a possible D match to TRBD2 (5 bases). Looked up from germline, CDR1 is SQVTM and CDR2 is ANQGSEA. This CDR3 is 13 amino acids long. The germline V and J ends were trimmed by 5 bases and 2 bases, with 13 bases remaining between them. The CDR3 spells CSVCRTSPYEQYF. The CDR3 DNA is TGCAGCGTTTGCCGGACTTCCCCCTACGAGCAGTACTTC.